The 17 T cell receptor beta chains reported below all come from one sample, sequenced in a study of blood T cell repertoires in COVID-19. This table comes from immunoSEQ multiplex PCR, and its TCRdb copy is limited to in-frame clones, with some not included. The sample consists of some 190,000 clones, more than 85% of them appearing once. The sequencing sample was made of peripheral blood. The receptors derive from a man aged 25-40 years with acute or convalescent COVID-19.

The chain carries TRBV7-8 and TRBJ1-2, with D perhaps matching TRBD1 (5 bases). V was shortened by 0 bases and J by 0 bases, with 11 bases between the two germline ends. CDR1 and CDR2 (germline): SGHVS, FQNEAQ. The CDR3 length is 16 residues. CDR3 sequence: CASSLAITGANYGYTF. The DNA for the CDR3 is TGTGCCAGCAGCTTAGCGATAACAGGAGCTAACTATGGCTACACCTTC. Full variable domain (missing parts from reference TRBV7-8 and TRBJ1-2): GAGVSQSPRYKVAKRGQDVALRCDPISGHVSLFWYQQALGQGPEFLTYFQNEAQLDKSGLPSDRFFAERPEGSVSTLKIQRTQQEDSAVYLCASSLAITGANYGYTFGSGTRLTVV.

With regard to this clone: The same CDR3 also results from other DNA sequences found in this sample. The chain has TRBV5-1 and TRBJ1-1; maybe TRBD1 (6 bases). This CDR3 is 14 amino acids long. V gave up 2 bases and J gave up 0 bases, with 8 bases separating them. CDR1 and CDR2 from the germline V gene are SGHRS and YFSETQ. The CDR3 region has the DNA TGCGCCAGCAGCTTAGACAGGTTGAACACTGAAGCTTTCTTT. It yields the protein CASSLDRLNTEAFF.

V usage is TRBV19 and J usage is TRBJ2-2; D is undetermined. Germline V CDR1 and CDR2: LNHDA, SQIVND (reference sequence). The V end lost 7 bases, the J end lost 1 base, and 4 bases lay between the germline ends. This CDR3 region has 12 residues. CDR3 in amino acids: CASNRNTGELFF. CDR3 coding DNA: TGTGCCAGTAACAGGAACACCGGGGAGCTGTTTTTT.

This rearrangement joins TRBV7-9 to TRBJ2-7; TRBD2 might be the D (6 bases). This CDR3 comprises 14 residues. V gave up 2 bases and J gave up 3 bases, with 11 bases separating them. The germline V gene has CDR1 SEHNR and CDR2 FQNEAQ (reference sequence). CDR3 protein: CASSLLADNYEQYF. DNA of the CDR3: TGTGCCAGCAGCTTATTAGCGGACAACTACGAGCAGTACTTC. Combining the CDR3 with reference TRBV7-9 and TRBJ2-7 gives the whole variable domain DTGVSQNPRHKITKRGQNVTFRCDPISEHNRLYWYRQTLGQGPEFLTYFQNEAQLEKSRLLSDRFSAERPKGSFSTLEIQRTEQGDSAMYLCASSLLADNYEQYFGPGTRLTVT.

The chain links TRBV9 to TRBJ2-3; D may be TRBD2 (6 bases). Germline loops: CDR1 SGDLS, CDR2 YYNGEE. V was shortened by 3 bases and J by 7 bases, with 15 bases between the two germline ends. This CDR3 region has 14 residues. In DNA form, the CDR3 reads TGTGCCAGCAGCGAGGAGACTAGTATCAATACGCAGTATTTT. Its protein is CASSEETSINTQYF.

This chain uses TRBV6-6 with TRBJ1-5; TRBD1 might be the D (5 bases). V lost 0 bases and J 5 bases, leaving 14 bases between the germline ends. The length of the CDR3 is 16 residues. Germline CDR1 MNHNY, CDR2 SVGAGI (reference sequence). CDR3 coding DNA: TGTGCCAGCAGTTACTCGAGGGCCCGGGGGGATCAGCCCCAGCATTTT. Amino acids: CASSYSRARGDQPQHF.

The V call is TRBV7-9, the J call TRBJ2-7; no clear D. CDR3 length equals 14 residues. Looked up from germline, CDR1 is SEHNR and CDR2 is FQNEAQ (reference sequence). V dropped 1 base and J dropped 3 bases, with 10 bases sitting between them. CDR3 nucleotides: TGTGCCAGCAGCTTAGAGTCGAAACTCTACGAGCAGTACTTC. It encodes CASSLESKLYEQYF.

This sequence joins TRBV6-6 and TRBJ1-1; D not resolved. V shed 8 bases and J shed 4 bases, with 14 bases lying between them. Germline CDR1 reads MNHNY; CDR2 reads SVGAGI (reference sequence). The CDR3 runs 13 residues. The CDR3 spells CASQPYGSTEAFF. In DNA, the CDR3 is TGTGCCAGCCAACCTTATGGTAGCACTGAAGCTTTCTTT.

This chain joins TRBV27 and TRBJ2-1; maybe TRBD1 (6 bases). This CDR3 is 16 amino acids long. Deletions cut 5 bases from V and 10 bases from J, with 24 bases between. Germline V lookup: CDR1 MNHEY, CDR2 SMNVEV (reference sequence). CDR3 in DNA: TGTGCCAGCAGTCCCCTCCAGGGCAGGGGCCCCCCGGAGCAGTTCTTC. It yields the protein CASSPLQGRGPPEQFF.

The genes are TRBV7-9 and TRBJ1-2; possible D gene TRBD1, 5 bases. V was trimmed by 2 bases and J by 8 bases, leaving 12 bases between them. Looked up from germline, CDR1 is SEHNR and CDR2 is FQNEAQ (reference sequence). The CDR3 length is 13 residues. CDR3 coding DNA: TGTGCCAGCAGCTTAAGCGGGGCGGAGGGCTACACCTTC. This translates into CASSLSGAEGYTF.

This chain connects TRBV14 to TRBJ2-5; D is possibly TRBD2 (5 bases). Trimming left V 4 bases short and J 2 bases short, with 14 bases between. This CDR3 contains 15 residues. Germline V lookup: CDR1 SGHDN, CDR2 FVKESK. CDR3 sequence: CASSLAGRRQETQYF. In DNA, the CDR3 is TGTGCCAGCAGCCTCGCGGGCCGTAGACAAGAGACCCAGTACTTC.

The chain recombines TRBV7-2 with TRBJ1-1; D unclear. The CDR3 loop spans 13 amino acids. Germline V lookup: CDR1 SGHTA, CDR2 FQGNSA. Trimming removed 3 bases from V and 4 bases from J, with 9 bases in between. The CDR3 here is CASSFREGTEAFF. The CDR3 DNA sequence: TGTGCCAGCAGCTTCCGGGAGGGCACTGAAGCTTTCTTT.

This sequence joins TRBV18 and TRBJ2-1; TRBD1 is a possible D gene (6 bases). V was shortened by 2 bases and J by 7 bases, with 15 bases between the two germline ends. Per germline, CDR1 KGHSH and CDR2 LQKENI. The CDR3 totals 15 residues. CDR3 in amino acids: CASSPDRRTANEQFF. In DNA, the CDR3 is TGTGCCAGCTCACCAGACCGCAGGACAGCTAATGAGCAGTTCTTC.

This clone was seen just once. The chain uses TRBV9 and TRBJ2-1; tentative D call: TRBD1 (6 bases). Germline lookup yields CDR1 SGDLS and CDR2 YYNGEE. This CDR3 region has 14 residues. V gave up 3 bases and J gave up 5 bases, with 12 bases separating them. The DNA of the CDR3 is TGTGCCAGCAGCGCCACAGGGAAAAACAATGAGCAGTTCTTC. Its protein product is CASSATGKNNEQFF.

This chain links TRBV27 with TRBJ1-4; D is undetermined. Germline values: CDR1 MNHEY, CDR2 SMNVEV (reference sequence). The CDR3 consists of 15 residues. V lost 3 bases to trimming and J lost 10 bases, with 18 bases between them. In nucleotides, the CDR3 is TGTGCCAGCAGTTTCGCTTTGGGCGGTCGGGGAAAACTGTTTTTT. This codes for CASSFALGGRGKLFF. Combining the CDR3 with reference TRBV27 and TRBJ1-4 gives the whole variable domain EAQVTQNPRYLITVTGKKLTVTCSQNMNHEYMSWYRQDPGLGLRQIYYSMNVEVTDKGDVPEGYKVSRKEKRNFPLILESPSPNQTSLYFCASSFALGGRGKLFFGSGTQLSVL.

This clone showed up just once. This chain uses TRBV7-2 with TRBJ1-5, with 7 bases identical to TRBD1. With 2 bases clipped from V and 5 bases from J, the junction kept 6 bases outside the gene matches. The CDR3 is made up of 15 amino acids. CDR1 and CDR2 from the germline V gene are SGHTA and FQGNSA. The DNA of the CDR3 is TGTGCCAGCAGCTTATGGGTAGGGGGCGATCAGCCCCAGCATTTT. Its protein is CASSLWVGGDQPQHF.

Remarks on this clone: It is unclear where the CDR3 begins or ends on the DNA, so no DNA is shown, and the CDR3 is as TCRdb lists it. The V call is TRBV12-3 or TRBV12-4, the J call TRBJ1-1; the table calls TRBD1, which could not be checked here. Inclusive of both ends, the CDR3 amounts to 12 amino acids. The CDR3 is CASSLAQAEAFF.